Described below is a single T cell receptor (beta chain) sequence and its context. Its antigen is not identified. Generated by immunoSEQ multiplex PCR, the TCRdb table keeps only in-frame clones and is missing some. This table has 15,000 to 18,000 clones, just over 85% appearing once. The data are from a study of PD-1 blockade in classical Hodgkin lymphoma. Whole-study findings and limits: Reported baseline diversity: healthy donors highest, relapsed/refractory patients lowest.

Germline V gene lookup returns CDR1 LGHNA and CDR2 YSLEER. This CDR3 has 17 amino acids. V lost 0 bases to trimming and J lost 2 bases; unmatched junction nucleotides: 9. Time point given: newly diagnosed, previously untreated cHL patient sample. The authors purified CD4+ T cells from thawed PBMCs by magnetic negative selection. The sample comprised CD4+ T cells from blood. The sequence came from a human donor with classical Hodgkin lymphoma. The chain combines TRBV4-3 with TRBJ2-5, with TRBD2 matching over 7 bases. The CDR3 loop reads CASSQDRAGEGQETQYF. The DNA of the CDR3 is TGCGCCAGCAGCCAAGACCGTGCCGGGGAGGGACAAGAGACCCAGTACTTC.